This TCR beta chain was identified during a study of CD4 T cell repertoires in COVID-19. Whole-study context: Other coronavirus spike proteins restimulated relabeled CFSE-low cells expanded with IL-2 for around ten days. Study outcomes and limitations: Sharing of several most expanded SARS-CoV-2-reactive clonotypes across memory subsets suggested intraclonal diversification.

These patients had recovered from COVID-19 ranging mild to severe. Libraries were prepared by immunoSEQ multiplex PCR; TCRdb keeps only in-frame clonotypes and omits some of them. Of about 75,000 clones detected, about 83% appear once; the ten largest clones hold around 0.58%. As concerns this clone: Its antigen is not known.

The CDR3 totals 15 residues. V trimming: 11 bases; J trimming: 5 bases; junction bases outside the gene matches: 16. CDR1 is MDHEN, CDR2 SYDVKM, per germline. This TCR came from a human donor who had COVID-19. Sequencing used CD4+ T cells from peripheral blood, obtained after recovery from COVID-19. The V and J genes are TRBV28 and TRBJ2-5, with TRBD2 matching 8 bases. The CDR3 DNA is TGTGCCCTCGCACCCCTGTCTGGCGGGAGGGAGACCCAGTACTTC. Translation: CALAPLSGGRETQYF.